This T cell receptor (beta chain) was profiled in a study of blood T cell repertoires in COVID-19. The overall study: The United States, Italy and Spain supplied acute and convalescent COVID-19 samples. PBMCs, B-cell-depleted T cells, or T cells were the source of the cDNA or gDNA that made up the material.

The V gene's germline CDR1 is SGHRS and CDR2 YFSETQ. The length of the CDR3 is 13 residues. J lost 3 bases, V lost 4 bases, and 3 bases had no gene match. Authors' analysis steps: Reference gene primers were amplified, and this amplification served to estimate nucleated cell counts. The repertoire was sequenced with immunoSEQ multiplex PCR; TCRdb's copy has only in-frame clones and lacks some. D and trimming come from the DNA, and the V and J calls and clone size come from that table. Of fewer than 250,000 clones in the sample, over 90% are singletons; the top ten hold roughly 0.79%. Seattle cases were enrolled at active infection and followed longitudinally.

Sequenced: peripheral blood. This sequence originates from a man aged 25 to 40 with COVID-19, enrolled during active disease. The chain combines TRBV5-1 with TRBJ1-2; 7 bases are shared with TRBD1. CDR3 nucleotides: TGCGCCAGCAGCCGACAGGGTGACTATGGCTACACCTTC. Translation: CASSRQGDYGYTF.